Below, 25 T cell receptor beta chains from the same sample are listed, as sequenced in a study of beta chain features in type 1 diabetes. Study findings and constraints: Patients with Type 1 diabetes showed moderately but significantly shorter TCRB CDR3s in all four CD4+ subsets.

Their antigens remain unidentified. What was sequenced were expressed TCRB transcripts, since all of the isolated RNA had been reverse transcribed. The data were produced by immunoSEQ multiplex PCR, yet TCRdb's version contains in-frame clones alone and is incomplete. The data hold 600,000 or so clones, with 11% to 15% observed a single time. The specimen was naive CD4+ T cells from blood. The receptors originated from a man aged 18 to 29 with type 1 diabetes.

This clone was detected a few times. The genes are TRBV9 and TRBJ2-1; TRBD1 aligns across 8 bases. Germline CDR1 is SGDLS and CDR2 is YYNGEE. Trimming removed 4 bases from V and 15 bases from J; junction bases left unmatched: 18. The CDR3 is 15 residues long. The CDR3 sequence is CASSPEYDRGPRRFF. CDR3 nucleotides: TGTGCCAGCAGCCCAGAATACGACAGGGGCCCCAGGCGGTTCTTC.

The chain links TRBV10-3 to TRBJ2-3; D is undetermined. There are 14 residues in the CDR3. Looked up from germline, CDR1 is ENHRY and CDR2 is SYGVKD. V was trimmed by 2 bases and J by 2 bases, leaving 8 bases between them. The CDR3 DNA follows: TGTGCCATCAGTGAGGGCCGACTCACAGATACGCAGTATTTT. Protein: CAISEGRLTDTQYF.

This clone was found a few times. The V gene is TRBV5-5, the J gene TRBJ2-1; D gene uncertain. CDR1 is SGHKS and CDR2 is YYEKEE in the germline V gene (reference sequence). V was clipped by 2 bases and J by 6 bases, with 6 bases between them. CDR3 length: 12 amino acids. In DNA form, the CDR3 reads TGTGCCAGCAGCTTTTCAACCAATGAGCAGTTCTTC. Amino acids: CASSFSTNEQFF.

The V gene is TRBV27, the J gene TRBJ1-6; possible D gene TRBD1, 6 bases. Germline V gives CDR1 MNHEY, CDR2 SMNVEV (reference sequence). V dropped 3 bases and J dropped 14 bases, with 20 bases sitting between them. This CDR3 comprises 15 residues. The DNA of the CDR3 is TGTGCCAGCAGTTTTTCGGGGGCCCTTGGTGGGTCCCTCCACTTT. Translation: CASSFSGALGGSLHF.

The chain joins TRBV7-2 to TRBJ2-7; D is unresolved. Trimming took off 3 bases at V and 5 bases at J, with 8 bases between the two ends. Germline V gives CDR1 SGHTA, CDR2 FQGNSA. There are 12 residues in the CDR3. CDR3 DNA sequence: TGTGCCAGCAGCTTTTACACCGACGAGCAGTACTTC. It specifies CASSFYTDEQYF.

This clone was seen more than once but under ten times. The CDR3 is CASRLSGAGDEQFF. CDR3 nucleotide sequence: TGTGCCAGCAGGCTCTCCGGGGCGGGGGATGAGCAGTTCTTC. This chain connects TRBV7-2 to TRBJ2-1; 7 bases are a match to TRBD2. This CDR3 is 14 amino acids long. After removal of 6 bases from V and 8 bases from J, the junction contained 10 bases not matched to a gene. Germline V gene lookup returns CDR1 SGHTA and CDR2 FQGNSA.

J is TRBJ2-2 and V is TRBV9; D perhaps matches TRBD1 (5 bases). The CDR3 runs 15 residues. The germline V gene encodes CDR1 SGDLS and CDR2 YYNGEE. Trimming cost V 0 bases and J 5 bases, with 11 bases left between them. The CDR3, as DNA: TGTGCCAGCAGCGTAGAGGGGCGCTGGACCGGGGAGCTGTTTTTT. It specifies CASSVEGRWTGELFF.

The CDR3 reads CASGETQYF. CDR3 DNA sequence: TGTGCTAGCGGGGAGACCCAGTACTTC. The rearrangement links TRBV7-7 to TRBJ2-5; 7 nucleotides align to TRBD2. The CDR3 spans 9 residues. Germline values: CDR1 SSHAT, CDR2 FNYEAQ (reference sequence). Using reference TRBV7-7 and TRBJ2-5 for the parts outside the CDR3, the full variable domain is GAGVSQSPRYKVTKRGQDVTLRCDPISSHATLYWYQQALGQGPEFLTYFNYEAQPDKSGLPSDRFSAERPEGSISTLTIQRTEQRDSAMYRCASGETQYFGPGTRLLVL.

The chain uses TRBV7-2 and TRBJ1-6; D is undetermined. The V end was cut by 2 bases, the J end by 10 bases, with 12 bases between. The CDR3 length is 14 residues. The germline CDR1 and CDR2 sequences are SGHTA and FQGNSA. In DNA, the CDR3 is TGTGCCAGCAGCTTAACAAGGAACGGCTCACCCCTCCACTTT. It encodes CASSLTRNGSPLHF.

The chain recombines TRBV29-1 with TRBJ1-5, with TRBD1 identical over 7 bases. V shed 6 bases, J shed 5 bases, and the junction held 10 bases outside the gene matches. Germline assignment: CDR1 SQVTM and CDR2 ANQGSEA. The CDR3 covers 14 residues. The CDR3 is CSVAPGTEDQPQHF. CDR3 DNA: TGCAGCGTAGCCCCCGGGACAGAAGATCAGCCCCAGCATTTT.

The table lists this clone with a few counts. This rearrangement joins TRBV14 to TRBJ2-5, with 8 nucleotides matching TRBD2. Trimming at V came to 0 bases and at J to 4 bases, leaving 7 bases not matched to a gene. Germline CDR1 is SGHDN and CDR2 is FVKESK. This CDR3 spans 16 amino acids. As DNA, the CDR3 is TGTGCCAGCAGCCAAGATCGGGGGACTAGTATAGAGACCCAGTACTTC. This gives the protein CASSQDRGTSIETQYF.

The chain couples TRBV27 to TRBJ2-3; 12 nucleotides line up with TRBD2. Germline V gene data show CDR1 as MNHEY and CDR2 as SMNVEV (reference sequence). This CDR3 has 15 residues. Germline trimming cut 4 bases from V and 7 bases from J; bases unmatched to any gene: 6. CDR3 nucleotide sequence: TGTGCCAGCAGTTCGACTAGCGGGAGTCCTTATACGCAGTATTTT. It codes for CASSSTSGSPYTQYF.

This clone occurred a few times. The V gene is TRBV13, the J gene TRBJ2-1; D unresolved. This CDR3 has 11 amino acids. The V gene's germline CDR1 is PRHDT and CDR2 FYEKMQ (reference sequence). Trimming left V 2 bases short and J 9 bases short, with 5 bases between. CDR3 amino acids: CASSLRLEQFF. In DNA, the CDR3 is TGTGCCAGCAGCTTACGCCTTGAGCAGTTCTTC.

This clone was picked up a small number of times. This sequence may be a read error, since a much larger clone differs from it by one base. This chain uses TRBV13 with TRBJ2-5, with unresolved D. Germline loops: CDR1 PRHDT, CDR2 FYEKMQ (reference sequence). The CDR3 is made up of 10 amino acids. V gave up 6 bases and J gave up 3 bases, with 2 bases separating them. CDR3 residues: CASSEETQYF. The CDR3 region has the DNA TGTGCCAGCAGTGAAGAGACCCAGTACTTC. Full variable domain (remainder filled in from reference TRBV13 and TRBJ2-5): AAGVIQSPRHLIKEKRETATLKCYPIPRHDTVYWYQQGPGQDPQFLISFYEKMQSDKGSIPDRFSAQQFSDYHSELNMSSLELGDSALYFCASSEETQYFGPGTRLLVL.

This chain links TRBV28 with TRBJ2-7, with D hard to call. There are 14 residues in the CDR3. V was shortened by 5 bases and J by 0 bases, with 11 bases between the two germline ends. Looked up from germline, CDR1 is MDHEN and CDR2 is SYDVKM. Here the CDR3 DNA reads TGTGCCAGCAGTCCGCCCCAAATCTCCTACGAGCAGTACTTC. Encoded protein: CASSPPQISYEQYF.

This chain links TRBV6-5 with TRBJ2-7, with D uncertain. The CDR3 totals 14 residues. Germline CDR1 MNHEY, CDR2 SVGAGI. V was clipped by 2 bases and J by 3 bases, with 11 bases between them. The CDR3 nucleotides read TGTGCCAGCAGTTACCGGACGGCATACTACGAGCAGTACTTC. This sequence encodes CASSYRTAYYEQYF.

CDR3 nucleotides: TGCGCCAGCAGTCAAGGGCGGACTACCTACGAGCAGTACTTC. Amino acids: CASSQGRTTYEQYF. The genes are TRBV23-1 and TRBJ2-7; TRBD2 might be the D (6 bases). TRBV23-1 is given ORF status, its function remaining uncertain. This CDR3 is built from 14 residues. Trimming removed 2 bases at V and 2 bases at J, with 10 bases between.

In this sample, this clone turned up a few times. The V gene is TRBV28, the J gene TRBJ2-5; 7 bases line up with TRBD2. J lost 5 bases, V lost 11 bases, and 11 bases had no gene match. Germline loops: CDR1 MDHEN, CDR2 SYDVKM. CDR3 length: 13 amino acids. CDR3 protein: CAGGAGESETQYF. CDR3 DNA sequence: TGTGCCGGAGGGGCGGGGGAGAGCGAGACCCAGTACTTC.

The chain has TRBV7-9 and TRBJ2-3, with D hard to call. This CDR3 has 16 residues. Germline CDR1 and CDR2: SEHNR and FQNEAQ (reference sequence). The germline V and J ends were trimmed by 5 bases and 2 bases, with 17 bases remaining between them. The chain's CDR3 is CASSPLVWGNTDTQYF. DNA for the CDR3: TGTGCCAGCAGCCCGCTAGTGTGGGGAAACACAGATACGCAGTATTTT.

For the CDR3, the DNA is TGTGCCAGCAGCGAACTAGCGGGAGGGGTCGAGGAGCAGTACTTC. Its protein product is CASSELAGGVEEQYF. V is TRBV5-4 and J is TRBJ2-7; 13 bases align to TRBD2. The germline gives CDR1 SGHNT, CDR2 YYREEE (reference sequence). This CDR3 region has 15 residues. The ends lost 4 bases at V and 7 bases at J; junction bases unmatched: 8.

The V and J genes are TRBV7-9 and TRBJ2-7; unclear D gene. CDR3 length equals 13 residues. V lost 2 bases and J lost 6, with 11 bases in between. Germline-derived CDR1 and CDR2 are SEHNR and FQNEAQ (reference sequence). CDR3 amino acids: CASSLSPLVEQYF. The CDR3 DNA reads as TGTGCCAGCAGCTTAAGTCCCCTAGTCGAGCAGTACTTC.

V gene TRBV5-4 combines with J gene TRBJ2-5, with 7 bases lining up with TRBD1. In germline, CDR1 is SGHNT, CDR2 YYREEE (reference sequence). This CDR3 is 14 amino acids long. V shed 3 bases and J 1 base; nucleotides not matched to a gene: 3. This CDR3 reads CASSSGQSQETQYF. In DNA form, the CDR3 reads TGTGCCAGCAGCTCGGGACAGTCCCAAGAGACCCAGTACTTC.

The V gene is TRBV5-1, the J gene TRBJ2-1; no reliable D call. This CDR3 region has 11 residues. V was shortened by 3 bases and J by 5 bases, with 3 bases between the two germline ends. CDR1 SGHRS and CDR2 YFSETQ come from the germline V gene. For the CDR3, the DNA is TGCGCCAGCAGCTCTAACAATGAGCAGTTCTTC. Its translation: CASSSNNEQFF.

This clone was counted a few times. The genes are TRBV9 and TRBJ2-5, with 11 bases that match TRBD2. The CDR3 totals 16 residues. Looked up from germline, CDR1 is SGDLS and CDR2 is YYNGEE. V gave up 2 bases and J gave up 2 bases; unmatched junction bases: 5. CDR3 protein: CASSVLAGGLQETQYF. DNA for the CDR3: TGTGCCAGCAGCGTGCTAGCGGGAGGCCTACAAGAGACCCAGTACTTC.

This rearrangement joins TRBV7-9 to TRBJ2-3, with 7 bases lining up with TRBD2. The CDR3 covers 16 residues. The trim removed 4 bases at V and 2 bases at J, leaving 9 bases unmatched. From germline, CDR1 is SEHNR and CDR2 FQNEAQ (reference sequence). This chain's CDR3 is CASSSAGRRHTDTQYF. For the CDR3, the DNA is TGTGCCAGCAGCTCAGCGGGAAGGAGGCACACAGATACGCAGTATTTT.